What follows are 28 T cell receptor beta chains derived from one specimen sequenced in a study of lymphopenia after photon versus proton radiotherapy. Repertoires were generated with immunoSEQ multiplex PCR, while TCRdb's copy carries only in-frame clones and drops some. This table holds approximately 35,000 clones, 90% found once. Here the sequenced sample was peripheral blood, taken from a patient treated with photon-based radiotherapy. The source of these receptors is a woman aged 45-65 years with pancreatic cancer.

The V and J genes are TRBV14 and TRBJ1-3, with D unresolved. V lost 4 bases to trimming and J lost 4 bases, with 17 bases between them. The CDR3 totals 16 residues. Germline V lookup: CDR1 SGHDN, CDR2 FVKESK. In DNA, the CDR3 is TGTGCCAGCAGCCCGTCCAAGAGGGAAAAAGGAAACACCATATATTTT. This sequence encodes CASSPSKREKGNTIYF.

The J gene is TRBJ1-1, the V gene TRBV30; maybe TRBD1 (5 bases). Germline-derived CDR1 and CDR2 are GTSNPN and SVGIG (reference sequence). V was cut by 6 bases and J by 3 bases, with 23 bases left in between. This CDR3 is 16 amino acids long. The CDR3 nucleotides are TGTGCCTGCAATGGTAGGGGCGGACCGCCCTACACTGAAGCTTTCTTT. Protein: CACNGRGGPPYTEAFF.

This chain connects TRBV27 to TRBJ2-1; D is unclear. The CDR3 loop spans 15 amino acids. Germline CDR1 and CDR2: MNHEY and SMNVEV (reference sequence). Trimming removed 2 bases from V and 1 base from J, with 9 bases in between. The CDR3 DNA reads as TGTGCCAGCAGTTTAAACCCTAGATCCTACAATGAGCAGTTCTTC. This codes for CASSLNPRSYNEQFF.

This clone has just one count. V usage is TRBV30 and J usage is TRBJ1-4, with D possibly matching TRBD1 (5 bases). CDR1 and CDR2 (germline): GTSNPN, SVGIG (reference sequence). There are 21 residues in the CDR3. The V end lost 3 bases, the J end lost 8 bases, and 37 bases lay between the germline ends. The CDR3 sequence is CAWSTNSKRGQRWGRDEKLFF. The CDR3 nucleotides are TGTGCCTGGAGCACTAACTCGAAGCGGGGCCAGAGATGGGGCCGTGACGAAAAACTGTTTTTT.

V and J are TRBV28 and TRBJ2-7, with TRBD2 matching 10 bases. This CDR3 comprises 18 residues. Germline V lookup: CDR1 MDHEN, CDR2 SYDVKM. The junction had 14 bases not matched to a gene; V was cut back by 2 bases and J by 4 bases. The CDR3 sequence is CASSLPASSGRESYEQYF. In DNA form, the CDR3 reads TGTGCCAGCAGTTTACCTGCCTCAAGCGGGAGGGAATCTTACGAGCAGTACTTC.

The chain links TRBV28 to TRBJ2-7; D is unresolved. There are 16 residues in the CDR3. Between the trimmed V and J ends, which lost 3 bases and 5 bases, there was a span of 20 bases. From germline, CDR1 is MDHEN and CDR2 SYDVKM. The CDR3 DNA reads TGTGCCAGCAGTTTGGAGATAAGGCCACCTTTTAACGAGCAGTACTTC. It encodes CASSLEIRPPFNEQYF. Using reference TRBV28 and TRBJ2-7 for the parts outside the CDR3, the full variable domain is DVKVTQSSRYLVKRTGEKVFLECVQDMDHENMFWYRQDPGLGLRLIYFSYDVKMKEKGDIPEGYSVSREKKERFSLILESASTNQTSMYLCASSLEIRPPFNEQYFGPGTRLTVT.

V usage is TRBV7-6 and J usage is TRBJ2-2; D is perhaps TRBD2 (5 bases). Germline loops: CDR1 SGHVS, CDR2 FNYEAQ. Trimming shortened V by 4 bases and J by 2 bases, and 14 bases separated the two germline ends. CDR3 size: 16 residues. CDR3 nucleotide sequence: TGTGCCAGCAGCTCTTCGGGATGGGGTAACACCGGGGAGCTGTTTTTT. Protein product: CASSSSGWGNTGELFF.

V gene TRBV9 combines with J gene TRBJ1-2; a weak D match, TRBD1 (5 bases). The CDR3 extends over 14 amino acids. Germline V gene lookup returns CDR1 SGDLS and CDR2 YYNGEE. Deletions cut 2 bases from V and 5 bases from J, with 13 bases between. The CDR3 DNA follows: TGTGCCAGCAGCGTGGACAAAGGACCTTATGGCTACACCTTC. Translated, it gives CASSVDKGPYGYTF.

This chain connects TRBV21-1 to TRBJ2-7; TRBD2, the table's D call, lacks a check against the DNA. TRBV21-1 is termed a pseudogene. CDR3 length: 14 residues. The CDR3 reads CASSKAGYSYEQYF. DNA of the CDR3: TGTGCCAGCAGCAAAGCCGGGTACTCCTACGAGCAGTACTTC.

CDR3 protein: CAWSSSGRGYEQYF. CDR3 nucleotides: TGTGCCTGGAGCTCTAGCGGGAGGGGCTACGAGCAGTACTTC. This chain joins TRBV30 and TRBJ2-7; 12 nucleotides agree with TRBD2. V lost 3 bases and J lost 3; bases outside the gene matches: 3. CDR1 and CDR2 from the germline V gene are GTSNPN and SVGIG (reference sequence). CDR3 length: 14 amino acids.

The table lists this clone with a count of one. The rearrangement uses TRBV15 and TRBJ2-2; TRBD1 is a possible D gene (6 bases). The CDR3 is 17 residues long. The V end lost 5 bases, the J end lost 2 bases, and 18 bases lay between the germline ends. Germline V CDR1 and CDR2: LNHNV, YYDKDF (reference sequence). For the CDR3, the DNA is TGTGCCACCAGCCTAGATCAGGGGAGCTTTAACACCGGGGAGCTGTTTTTT. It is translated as CATSLDQGSFNTGELFF.

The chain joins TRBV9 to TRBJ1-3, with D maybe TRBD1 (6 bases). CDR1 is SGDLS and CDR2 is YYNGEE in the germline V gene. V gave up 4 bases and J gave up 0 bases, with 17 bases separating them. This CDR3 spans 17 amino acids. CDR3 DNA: TGTGCCAGCAGCCCCGCTAAGGGGGGCGGCTCTGGAAACACCATATATTTT. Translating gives CASSPAKGGGSGNTIYF.

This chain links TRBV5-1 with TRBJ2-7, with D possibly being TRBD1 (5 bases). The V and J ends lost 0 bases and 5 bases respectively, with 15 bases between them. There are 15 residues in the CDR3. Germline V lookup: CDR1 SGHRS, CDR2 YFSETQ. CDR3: CASSLEGQGIHEQYF. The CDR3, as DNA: TGCGCCAGCAGCTTGGAGGGGCAGGGCATCCACGAGCAGTACTTC.

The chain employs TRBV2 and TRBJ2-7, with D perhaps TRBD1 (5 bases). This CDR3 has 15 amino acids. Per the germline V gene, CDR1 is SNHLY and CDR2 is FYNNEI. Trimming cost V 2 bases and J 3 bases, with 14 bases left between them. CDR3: CASSESRTPYYEQYF. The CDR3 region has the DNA TGTGCCAGCAGTGAATCCCGGACACCTTACTACGAGCAGTACTTC. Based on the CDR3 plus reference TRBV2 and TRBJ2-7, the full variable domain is EPEVTQTPSHQVTQMGQEVILRCVPISNHLYFYWYRQILGQKVEFLVSFYNNEISEKSEIFDDQFSVERPDGSNFTLKIRSTKLEDSAMYFCASSESRTPYYEQYFGPGTRLTVT.

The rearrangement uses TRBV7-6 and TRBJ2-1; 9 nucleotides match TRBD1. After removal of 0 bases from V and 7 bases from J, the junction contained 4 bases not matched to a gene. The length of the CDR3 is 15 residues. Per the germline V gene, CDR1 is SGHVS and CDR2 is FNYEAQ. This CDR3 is CASSLAGTGNNEQFF. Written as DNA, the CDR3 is TGTGCCAGCAGCTTAGCCGGGACAGGGAATAATGAGCAGTTCTTC.

The CDR3 region has the DNA TGTGCCAGCTCACCGGGGAAAAACACTGAAGCTTTCTTT. Its translation: CASSPGKNTEAFF. The rearrangement uses TRBV18 and TRBJ1-1, with D hard to call. Germline CDR1 and CDR2: KGHSH and LQKENI. Trimming left V 3 bases short and J 2 bases short, with 7 bases between. This CDR3 has 13 amino acids.

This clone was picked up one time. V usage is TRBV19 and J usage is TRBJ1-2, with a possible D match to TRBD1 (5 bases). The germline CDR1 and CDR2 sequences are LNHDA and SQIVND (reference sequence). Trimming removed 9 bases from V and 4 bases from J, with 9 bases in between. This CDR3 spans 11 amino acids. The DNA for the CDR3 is TGTGCCAGCGGGCAGGGCTATGGCTACACCTTC. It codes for CASGQGYGYTF.

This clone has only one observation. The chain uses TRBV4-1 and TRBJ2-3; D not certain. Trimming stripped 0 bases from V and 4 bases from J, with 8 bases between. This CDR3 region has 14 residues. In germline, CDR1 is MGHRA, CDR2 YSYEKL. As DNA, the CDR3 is TGCGCCAGCAGCCAAGATCCCTGGCCAGATACGCAGTATTTT. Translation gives CASSQDPWPDTQYF.

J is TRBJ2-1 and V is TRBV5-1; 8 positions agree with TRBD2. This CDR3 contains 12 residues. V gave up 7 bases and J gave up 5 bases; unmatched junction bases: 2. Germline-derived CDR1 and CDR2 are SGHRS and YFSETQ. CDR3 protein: CASGSGNNEQFF. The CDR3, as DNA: TGCGCCAGCGGTAGCGGGAACAATGAGCAGTTCTTC. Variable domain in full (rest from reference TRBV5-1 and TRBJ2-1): KAGVTQTPRYLIKTRGQQVTLSCSPISGHRSVSWYQQTPGQGLQFLFEYFSETQRNKGNFPGRFSGRQFSNSRSEMNVSTLELGDSALYLCASGSGNNEQFFGPGTRLTVL.

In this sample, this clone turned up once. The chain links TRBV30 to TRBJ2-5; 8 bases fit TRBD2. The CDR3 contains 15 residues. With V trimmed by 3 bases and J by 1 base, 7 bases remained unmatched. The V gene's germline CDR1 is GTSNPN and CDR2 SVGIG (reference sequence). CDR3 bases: TGTGCCTGGAGGGCCCCGGGGGGGGCCCAAGAGACCCAGTACTTC. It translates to CAWRAPGGAQETQYF.

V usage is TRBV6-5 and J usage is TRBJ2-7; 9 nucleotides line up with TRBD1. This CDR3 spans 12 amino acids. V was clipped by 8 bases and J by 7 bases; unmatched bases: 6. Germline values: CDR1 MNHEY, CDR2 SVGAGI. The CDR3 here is CASGDRAWEQYF. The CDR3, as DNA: TGTGCCAGCGGGGACAGGGCGTGGGAGCAGTACTTC.

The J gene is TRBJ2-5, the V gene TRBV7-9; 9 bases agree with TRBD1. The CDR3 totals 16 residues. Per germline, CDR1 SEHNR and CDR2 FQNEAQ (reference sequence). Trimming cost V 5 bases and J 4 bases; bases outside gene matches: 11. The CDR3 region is CASSQQTGGVRETQYF. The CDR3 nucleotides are TGTGCCAGCAGCCAACAAACAGGGGGCGTACGAGAGACCCAGTACTTC.

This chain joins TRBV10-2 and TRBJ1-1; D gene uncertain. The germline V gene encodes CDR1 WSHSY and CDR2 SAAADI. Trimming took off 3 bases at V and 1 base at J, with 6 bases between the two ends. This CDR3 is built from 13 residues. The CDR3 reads CASSERRNTEAFF. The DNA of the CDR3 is TGCGCCAGCAGTGAACGGCGGAACACTGAAGCTTTCTTT.

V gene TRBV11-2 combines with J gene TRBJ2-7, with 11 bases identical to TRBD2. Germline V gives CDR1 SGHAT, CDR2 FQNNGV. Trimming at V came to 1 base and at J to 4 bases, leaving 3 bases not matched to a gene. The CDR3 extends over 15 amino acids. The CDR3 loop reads CASSLVTSGNYEQYF. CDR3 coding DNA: TGTGCCAGCAGCTTAGTGACTAGCGGGAATTACGAGCAGTACTTC.

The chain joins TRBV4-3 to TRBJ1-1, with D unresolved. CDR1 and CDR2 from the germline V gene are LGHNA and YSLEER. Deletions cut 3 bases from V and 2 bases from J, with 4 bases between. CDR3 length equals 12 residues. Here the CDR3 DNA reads TGCGCCAGCAGCCACAGCAACACTGAAGCTTTCTTT. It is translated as CASSHSNTEAFF.

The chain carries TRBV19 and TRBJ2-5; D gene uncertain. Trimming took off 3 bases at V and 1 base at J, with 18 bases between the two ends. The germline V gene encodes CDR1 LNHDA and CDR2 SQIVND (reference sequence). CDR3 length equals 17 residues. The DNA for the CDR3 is TGTGCCAGTAGTATGACCTCCGCCGGAACCTCCCAAGAGACCCAGTACTTC. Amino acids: CASSMTSAGTSQETQYF.

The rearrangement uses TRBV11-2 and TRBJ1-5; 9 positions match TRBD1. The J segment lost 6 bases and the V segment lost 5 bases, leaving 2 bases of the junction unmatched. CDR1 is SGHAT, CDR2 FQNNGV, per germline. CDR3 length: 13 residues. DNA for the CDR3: TGTGCCAGCAGCGTGGACAGGGGTCAGCCCCAGCATTTT. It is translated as CASSVDRGQPQHF. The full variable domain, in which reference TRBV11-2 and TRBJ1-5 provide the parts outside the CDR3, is EAGVAQSPRYKIIEKRQSVAFWCNPISGHATLYWYQQILGQGPKLLIQFQNNGVVDDSQLPKDRFSAERLKGVDSTLKIQPAKLEDSAVYLCASSVDRGQPQHFGDGTRLSIL.

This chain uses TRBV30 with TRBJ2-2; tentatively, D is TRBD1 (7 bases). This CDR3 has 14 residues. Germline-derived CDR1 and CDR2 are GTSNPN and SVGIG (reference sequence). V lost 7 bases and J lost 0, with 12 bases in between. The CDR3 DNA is TGTGCCTCCCGCGGGACAGCGAACACCGGGGAGCTGTTTTTT. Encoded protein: CASRGTANTGELFF. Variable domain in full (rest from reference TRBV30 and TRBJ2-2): SQTIHQWPATLVQPVGSPLSLECTVEGTSNPNLYWYRQAAGRGLQLLFYSVGIGQISSEVPQNLSASRPQDRQFILSSKKLLLSDSGFYLCASRGTANTGELFFGEGSRLTVL.